This section outlines one TCR beta chain sequence together with its context. The sample belongs to a study of OX40 agonist ivuxolimab in advanced cancers. Germline-derived CDR1 and CDR2 are SGHTA and FQGTGA. The CDR3 is made up of 15 amino acids. Trimming cost V 3 bases and J 7 bases; bases outside gene matches: 8. Data came from immunoSEQ multiplex PCR; TCRdb stores just in-frame clones and leaves some out. The sample carries just over 80,000 clones, over 75% recorded once. This chain joins TRBV7-3 and TRBJ2-2; 7 bases agree with TRBD2. The sample in question was CD4+ or CD8+ T cells sorted from blood, obtained in a trial of the OX40 agonist ivuxolimab. The source is an adult with an advanced solid tumor such as melanoma, head and neck, liver or kidney cancer. The CDR3 spells CASSLGSGKGGELFF. CDR3 sequence (DNA): TGTGCCAGCAGCTTGGGAAGCGGGAAGGGCGGGGAGCTGTTTTTT.